This section outlines one T cell receptor (beta chain) sequence together with its context. Its antigen is not known. This specimen comes from a study of post-analysis software for immune sequencing data. Study results and caveats: With TRBV5-6, TRBV5-1 and TRBV20-1 included, about five TRBV segments were more frequent in patients than in controls.

Unique molecular identifiers were built into the TCR beta cDNA libraries. There were about 1 to 10 million T cells, and some 500,000 cDNA molecules came from them. MiXCR was run by TCRdb on the PCR reads, yielding one entry per CDR3 protein. Of 150,000 to 200,000 distinct CDR3 sequences in the sample, approximately 28% are singletons; the top ten hold more than 1.3%. The length of the CDR3 is 15 residues. The V gene lost 2 bases and the J gene lost 3 bases, with 14 bases spanning the gap. From germline, CDR1 is SGHRS and CDR2 YFSETQ. The receptor comes from a girl aged 5-17 years with multiple sclerosis. The specimen was blood. The J gene is TRBJ1-1, the V gene TRBV5-1, with unresolved D. This CDR3 reads CASSFADPGDTEAFF. The CDR3 coding sequence is TGCGCCAGCAGCTTCGCTGACCCCGGGGACACTGAAGCTTTCTTT. The full variable domain, in which reference TRBV5-1 and TRBJ1-1 provide the parts outside the CDR3, is KAGVTQTPRYLIKTRGQQVTLSCSPISGHRSVSWYQQTPGQGLQFLFEYFSETQRNKGNFPGRFSGRQFSNSRSEMNVSTLELGDSALYLCASSFADPGDTEAFFGQGTRLTVV.